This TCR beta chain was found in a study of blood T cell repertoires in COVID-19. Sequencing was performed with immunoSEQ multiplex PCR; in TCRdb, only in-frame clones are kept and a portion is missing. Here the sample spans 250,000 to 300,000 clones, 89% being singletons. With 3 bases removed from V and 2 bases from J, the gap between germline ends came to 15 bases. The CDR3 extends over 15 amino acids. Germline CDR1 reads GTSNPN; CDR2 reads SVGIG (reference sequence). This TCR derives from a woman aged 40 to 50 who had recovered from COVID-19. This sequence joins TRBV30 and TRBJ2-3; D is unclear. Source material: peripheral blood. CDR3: CAWSGTGSTTDTQYF. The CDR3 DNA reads TGTGCCTGGAGCGGTACCGGGTCTACCACAGATACGCAGTATTTT. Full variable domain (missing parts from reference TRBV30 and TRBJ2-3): SQTIHQWPATLVQPVGSPLSLECTVEGTSNPNLYWYRQAAGRGLQLLFYSVGIGQISSEVPQNLSASRPQDRQFILSSKKLLLSDSGFYLCAWSGTGSTTDTQYFGPGTRLTVL.